This is a list of T cell receptor beta chains from one sample in a study of cytomegalovirus exposure and HLA in healthy donors. Repertoires were generated with immunoSEQ multiplex PCR, while TCRdb's copy carries only in-frame clones and drops some. The repertoire has roughly 100,000 clones, 55% to 75% of them found once; the top ten carry less than 4.5%. The sample consisted of PBMCs. These receptors came from a man in his thirties or forties in good health and CMV-seropositive. Each CDR3 is given with its conserved first and last residue. D genes are given only for firm matches. The size field is filled for only some rows; it gives once, few, many or a size class.

TRBJ2-3	TRBV5-4	NA	NA	TGTGCCAGCACCTTGACAGGTTACACAGATACGCAGTATTTT	CASTLTGYTDTQYF
TRBJ2-7	TRBV2	few	NA	TGTGCCGAAGGGCAGGACAGACCCTACGAGCAGTACTTC	CAEGQDRPYEQYF
TRBJ2-2	TRBV7-3	NA	NA	TGTGCCAGCAGTCCACTAGAGAGTGACGGGGAGCTGTTTTTT	CASSPLESDGELFF
TRBJ2-7	TRBV7-2	NA	TRBD2	TGTGCCAGCAGCCCGTACCCTGGGGGGGCCTACGAGCAGTACTTC	CASSPYPGGAYEQYF
TRBJ1-6	TRBV5-3	NA	TRBD1	TGTGCCAGAAGCCGGGTGGACAGGGGGGCTTATAATTCACCCCTCCACTTT	CARSRVDRGAYNSPLHF
TRBJ2-1	TRBV9	NA	TRBD1	TGTGCCAGCAGCGTAGGAGGGACAGGGCGTGAGCAGTTCTTC	CASSVGGTGREQFF
TRBJ2-5	TRBV6-1	NA	NA	TGTGCCAGCATTCGGGGTCTCCAAGAGACCCAGTACTTC	CASIRGLQETQYF
TRBJ2-2	TRBV19	few	NA	TGTGCCAGTACCTCTCGGGGAACCGGGGAGCTGTTTTTT	CASTSRGTGELFF
TRBJ2-7	TRBV5-1	NA	NA	TGCGCCAGCACCTCTTTTCTCGGGGAACACGAGCAGTACTTC	CASTSFLGEHEQYF
TRBJ2-1	TRBV21-1	NA	NA	TGTGCCAGCAGCAAAGTTGCACTAGCGGGGGCTGTCGAGCAGTTCTTC	CASSKVALAGAVEQFF
TRBJ1-2	TRBV20-1	NA	TRBD1	TGCAGTGCTCCGACAGGGGATGGCTACACCTTC	CSAPTGDGYTF
TRBJ2-1	TRBV10-1	few	TRBD2	TGCGCCAGCAGCCCGGGACTAGCGGGGGGGCTGAATGAGCAGTTCTTC	CASSPGLAGGLNEQFF
TRBJ2-1	TRBV11-2	NA	TRBD2	TGTGCCAGCAGCACGACCGGGACTAGCGGGGGACGCTCCTACAATGAGCAGTTCTTC	CASSTTGTSGGRSYNEQFF
TRBJ1-2	TRBV6-5	NA	NA	TGTGCCAGCAGTTACTCGGGCACGGCAGCTTGGGATGGCTACACCTTC	CASSYSGTAAWDGYTF
TRBJ2-7	TRBV5-8	NA	NA	TGTGCCAGCAGCTTTGGGGACTCAAATTACGAGCAGTACTTC	CASSFGDSNYEQYF
TRBJ2-1	TRBV11-2	NA	TRBD2	TGTGCCAGCAGCGCAGGACTAGCGGGGGGGTTCAATGAGCAGTTCTTC	CASSAGLAGGFNEQFF